This T cell receptor (beta chain) was captured in a study of cytomegalovirus exposure and HLA in healthy donors. General study findings and limits: The study found most TCR sequences rare, yet found some public TCRs in many donors. Reportedly, cytomegalovirus status was diagnosed with high sensitivity and specificity.

The table came from immunoSEQ multiplex PCR; TCRdb's copy has only in-frame clones and leaves some out. This sample carries 250,000 or so clones, around 87% of them seen once, and the ten largest clones take 2.6%. As regards this clone: Its antigen remains unknown.

This TCR was sampled from a man aged 18 to 30 in good health and CMV-seronegative. Specimen: PBMCs.

CDR3: CSVGRGRMDTEAFF. The CDR3 bases are TGCAGCGTCGGCAGGGGGCGAATGGACACTGAAGCTTTCTTT. The gene calls are TRBV29-1 and TRBJ1-1, with 8 bases matching TRBD1. From germline, CDR1 is SQVTM and CDR2 ANQGSEA. With V trimmed by 6 bases and J by 3 bases, 9 bases remained unmatched. CDR3 size: 14 residues. Variable domain in full (rest from reference TRBV29-1 and TRBJ1-1): SAVISQKPSRDICQRGTSLTIQCQVDSQVTMMFWYRQQPGQSLTLIATANQGSEATYESGFVIDKFPISRPNLTFSTLTVSNMSPEDSSIYLCSVGRGRMDTEAFFGQGTRLTVV.